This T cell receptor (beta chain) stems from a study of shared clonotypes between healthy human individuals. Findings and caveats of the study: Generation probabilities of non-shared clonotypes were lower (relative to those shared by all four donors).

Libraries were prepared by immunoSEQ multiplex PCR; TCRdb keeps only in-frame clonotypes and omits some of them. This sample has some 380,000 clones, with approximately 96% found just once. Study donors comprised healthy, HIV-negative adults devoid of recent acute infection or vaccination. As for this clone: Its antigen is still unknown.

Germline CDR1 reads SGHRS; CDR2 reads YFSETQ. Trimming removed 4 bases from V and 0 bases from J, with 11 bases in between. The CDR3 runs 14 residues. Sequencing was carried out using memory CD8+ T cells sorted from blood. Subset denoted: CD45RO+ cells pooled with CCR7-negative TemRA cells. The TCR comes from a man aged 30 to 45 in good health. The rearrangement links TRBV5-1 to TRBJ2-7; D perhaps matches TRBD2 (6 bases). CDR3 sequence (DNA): TGCGCCAGCAGCCTTGGGGACTTCTCCTACGAGCAGTACTTC. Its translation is CASSLGDFSYEQYF.